This T cell receptor (beta chain) was recovered during a study of blood T cells in healthy people across ages. V lost 4 bases and J 2 bases, leaving 15 bases between the germline ends. From germline, CDR1 is SEHNR and CDR2 FQNEAQ (reference sequence). The CDR3 has 16 residues. It was around 9 milliliters of peripheral blood that were drawn from each donor. Sample-barcoded 5' priming and a J-beta primer mix drove a second PCR of about 7 to 12 cycles. Sequencing yielded, for each sample, at least 3 million paired-end reads carrying CDR3. One entry per CDR3 protein results from TCRdb running MiXCR on the 5' RACE reads. This sample carries approximately 940,000 distinct CDR3 sequences, about 48% of them seen once, and the ten largest clones take 10% to 15%. Regarding the study as a whole: A greater number of naive CD4+ cells and higher diversity distinguished long-lived donors from aged donors. Diversity of TCR beta per million T cells declined in a roughly linear way with age.

Concerning this clonotype: The antigen is not known.

The sample consisted of blood. The genes are TRBV7-9 and TRBJ1-3; no firm D call. This TCR was recovered from a man aged 25-45 years in good health. The CDR3 spells CASSYHGSTPGNTIYF. In DNA form, the CDR3 reads TGTGCCAGCAGCTATCATGGAAGTACCCCTGGAAACACCATATATTTT.